This TCR beta chain was captured by sequencing in a study of shared clonotypes between healthy human individuals. The CDR3 contains 14 residues. The germline CDR1 and CDR2 sequences are MNHNS and SASEGT. Between the trimmed V and J ends, which lost 4 bases and 2 bases, there was a span of 9 bases. At a deep level, the assay was run. Measured with immunoSEQ multiplex PCR; TCRdb has only the in-frame clones, and not every one. The sample includes about 1.5 million clones, approximately 98% of them seen just once. Sequencing was done on a sample of naive CD4+ T cells sorted from blood. Stated subset: CD45RA+ positively selected. The source of this sequence is a man aged 25-45 years in good health. V and J are TRBV6-1 and TRBJ1-3, with a possible D match to TRBD1 (5 bases). The CDR3 region is CASSGAGAGNTIYF. The DNA for the CDR3 is TGTGCCAGCAGTGGGGCGGGGGCTGGAAACACCATATATTTT.